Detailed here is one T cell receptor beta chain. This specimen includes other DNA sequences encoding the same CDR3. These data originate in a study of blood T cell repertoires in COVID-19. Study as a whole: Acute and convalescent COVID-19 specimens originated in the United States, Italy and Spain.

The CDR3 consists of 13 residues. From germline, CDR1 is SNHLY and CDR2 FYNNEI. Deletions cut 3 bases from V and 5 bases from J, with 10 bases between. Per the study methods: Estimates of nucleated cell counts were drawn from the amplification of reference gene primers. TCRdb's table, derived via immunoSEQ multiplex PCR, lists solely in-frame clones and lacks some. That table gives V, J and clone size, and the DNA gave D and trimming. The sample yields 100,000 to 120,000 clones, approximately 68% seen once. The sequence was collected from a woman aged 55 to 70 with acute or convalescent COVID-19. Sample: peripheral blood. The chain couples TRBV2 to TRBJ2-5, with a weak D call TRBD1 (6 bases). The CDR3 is CASSDTGLETQYF. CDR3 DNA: TGTGCCAGCAGTGATACAGGGTTGGAGACCCAGTACTTC.